The clone carrying this T cell receptor (beta chain) was seen a few times. Trimming took 0 bases from V and 2 from J, leaving 14 bases between them. This CDR3 has 16 amino acids. CDR1 and CDR2 (germline): SGHRS, YFSETQ. The data were taken from a study of T-cell reconstitution after alpha-beta-depleted transplantation in children. Construction of the TCRbeta library involved unique molecular identifiers. TCRdb passed the PCR reads through MiXCR, listing each CDR3 protein once. Here the sample spans some 80,000 distinct CDR3 sequences, 15% to 20% being singletons. The sequencing used PBMCs, mostly from graft donor cells, collected 360 days after TCRalphabeta/CD19-depleted stem cell transplant. This receptor was taken from a male patient between 2 and 15 years old who had a stem cell transplant for acute lymphoblastic leukemia, so the T cells may come from the graft donor. The V gene is TRBV5-1, the J gene TRBJ1-2; D is unclear. In DNA, the CDR3 is TGCGCCAGCAGCTTGGAATTCGGGAGTCGCAACTATGGCTACACCTTC. Translation gives CASSLEFGSRNYGYTF.